The next 13 T cell receptor beta chains were all read from a single sample in a study of T cell changes during pregnancy in multiple sclerosis. Data came from immunoSEQ multiplex PCR; TCRdb stores just in-frame clones and leaves some out. The sample contains fewer than 40,000 clones, around 90% of which appear only once. The sequenced sample was CD4+ T cells from peripheral blood mononuclear cells, obtained in the second trimester of pregnancy. Every receptor here comes from a female donor in good health, enrolled as a control in a pregnancy study.

V usage is TRBV6-5 and J usage is TRBJ1-4, with 7 bases that match TRBD1. J was trimmed by 5 bases and V by 7 bases; bases with no gene match: 10. Germline loops: CDR1 MNHEY, CDR2 SVGAGI. The CDR3 contains 15 residues. The DNA of the CDR3 is TGTGCCAGCACTCCGTCGGGAGGGGGCAATGAAAAACTGTTTTTT. It is translated as CASTPSGGGNEKLFF.

The chain has TRBV5-1 and TRBJ1-1, with unresolved D. The ends were cut back, 1 base at V and 0 bases at J, with 10 bases in the middle. This CDR3 is 15 amino acids long. Per the germline V gene, CDR1 is SGHRS and CDR2 is YFSETQ. CDR3 DNA sequence: TGCGCCAGCAGCTTGAGTCCAGGTATGAACACTGAAGCTTTCTTT. This encodes CASSLSPGMNTEAFF.

The chain joins TRBV6-1 to TRBJ2-6; D is perhaps TRBD1 (6 bases). This CDR3 is 17 amino acids long. Germline V gene data show CDR1 as MNHNS and CDR2 as SASEGT. V lost 2 bases, J lost 4 bases, and 15 bases lay in between. The CDR3 bases are TGTGCCAGCAGTGAACAGGGGTTAGTTACCGGGGCCAACGTCCTGACTTTC. It specifies CASSEQGLVTGANVLTF.

This chain uses TRBV14 with TRBJ2-7; D perhaps matches TRBD2 (5 bases). This CDR3 spans 16 amino acids. The germline CDR1 and CDR2 sequences are SGHDN and FVKESK. V gave up 4 bases and J gave up 0 bases, with 16 bases separating them. The CDR3 DNA sequence: TGTGCCAGCAGCCCAAAACCGGGGTGGAGCTCCTACGAGCAGTACTTC. It encodes CASSPKPGWSSYEQYF.

The gene calls are TRBV19 and TRBJ2-3; no clear D gene. The germline V gene has CDR1 LNHDA and CDR2 SQIVND (reference sequence). V was cut by 0 bases and J by 1 base, with 5 bases left in between. The CDR3 contains 14 residues. The CDR3 DNA reads TGTGCCAGTAGTATAGAGGGCGGCACAGATACGCAGTATTTT. It specifies CASSIEGGTDTQYF.

This chain uses TRBV29-1 with TRBJ2-7; possibly TRBD1 for D (6 bases). Germline CDR1 reads SQVTM; CDR2 reads ANQGSEA. CDR3 length: 15 amino acids. V gave up 4 bases and J gave up 3 bases, with 19 bases separating them. The DNA of the CDR3 is TGCAGCGTTGGAGGTCCGGGACAAGAAGGCTACGAGCAGTACTTC. Protein: CSVGGPGQEGYEQYF.

The gene calls are TRBV27 and TRBJ1-2, with 8 positions matching TRBD1. Losses at the gene ends were 2 bases for V and 2 bases for J; bases not matched to a gene: 4. This CDR3 comprises 15 residues. The germline V gene encodes CDR1 MNHEY and CDR2 SMNVEV (reference sequence). CDR3 nucleotide sequence: TGTGCCAGCAGTTTAAGGACAGGGTTAAACTATGGCTACACCTTC. This sequence encodes CASSLRTGLNYGYTF.

The genes are TRBV6-5 and TRBJ1-1; D unresolved. CDR1 is MNHEY, CDR2 SVGAGI, per germline. The CDR3 is made up of 15 amino acids. V was pared by 2 bases and J by 3 bases, with 13 bases between. DNA of the CDR3: TGTGCCAGCAGTTACATCGGGTTTATGCACACTGAAGCTTTCTTT. Translating it yields CASSYIGFMHTEAFF.

The chain has TRBV7-2 and TRBJ1-1, with a weak D call TRBD1 (5 bases). This CDR3 spans 15 amino acids. Germline CDR1 is SGHTA and CDR2 is FQGNSA. The V end was cut by 5 bases, the J end by 1 base, with 14 bases between. The CDR3 loop reads CASSIYGQGNTEAFF. CDR3 nucleotide sequence: TGTGCCAGCAGCATATACGGGCAGGGGAACACTGAAGCTTTCTTT.

The chain links TRBV29-1 to TRBJ2-1; D perhaps matches TRBD2 (7 bases). Germline values: CDR1 SQVTM, CDR2 ANQGSEA. This CDR3 spans 13 amino acids. Deletions cut 6 bases from V and 9 bases from J, with 18 bases between. This CDR3 reads CSVLGGGLGEQFF. DNA for the CDR3: TGCAGCGTCCTAGGGGGGGGGTTGGGTGAGCAGTTCTTC.

The chain employs TRBV5-1 and TRBJ2-2, with 9 bases that match TRBD1. Germline CDR1 SGHRS, CDR2 YFSETQ. V was pared by 4 bases and J by 0 bases, with 4 bases of the junction left unmatched. There are 16 residues in the CDR3. In DNA, the CDR3 is TGCGCCAGCAGCACGGGGACAGGGACGAACACCGGGGAGCTGTTTTTT. It is translated as CASSTGTGTNTGELFF.

As concerns this clone: Mismatch with germline at one junction end may stem from a read error. The V call is TRBV18, the J call TRBJ1-5; TRBD1 aligns across 9 bases. Germline lookup yields CDR1 KGHSH and CDR2 LQKENI. The CDR3 has 16 amino acids. CDR3 sequence: CASSPGTGYGNQSQHF. The CDR3 DNA follows: TGTGCCAGCTCACCCGGGACAGGGTATGGCAATCAGTCCCAGCATTTT.

The chain joins TRBV5-8 to TRBJ1-2; D remains unclear. Germline V gene data show CDR1 as SGHTS and CDR2 as YDEGEE. V was clipped by 1 base and J by 8 bases, with 12 bases between them. The length of the CDR3 is 13 residues. CDR3 sequence (DNA): TGTGCCAGCAGCTTGAACCGCGCCCTCGGCTACACCTTC. This sequence encodes CASSLNRALGYTF.